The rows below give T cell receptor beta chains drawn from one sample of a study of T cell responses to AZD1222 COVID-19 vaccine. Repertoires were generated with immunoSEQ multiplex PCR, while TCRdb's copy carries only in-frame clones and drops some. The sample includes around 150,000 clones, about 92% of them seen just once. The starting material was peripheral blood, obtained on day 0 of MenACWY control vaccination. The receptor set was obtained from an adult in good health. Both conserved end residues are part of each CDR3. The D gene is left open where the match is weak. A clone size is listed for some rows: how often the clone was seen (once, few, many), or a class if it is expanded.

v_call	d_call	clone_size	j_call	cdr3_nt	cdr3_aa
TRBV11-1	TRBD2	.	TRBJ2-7	TGTGCCAGCACCATACTAGCGGGAGGCTCCGCAAACTTC	CASTILAGGSANF
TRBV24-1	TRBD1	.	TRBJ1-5	TGTGCCACCAGCCGGGGACAGAATCAGCCCCAGCATTTT	CATSRGQNQPQHF
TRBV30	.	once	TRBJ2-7	TGTGCCTGGAGCAACGGGCCTTACGAGCAGTACTTC	CAWSNGPYEQYF
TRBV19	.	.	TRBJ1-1	TGTGCCACCGTGGGGGCCTATCGCGCTGAAGCTTTCTTT	CATVGAYRAEAFF
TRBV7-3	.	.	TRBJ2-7	TGTGCCAGCAGCCCTATTGGAGGGTTGGGGGGCCCCCGGTACGAGCAGTACTTC	CASSPIGGLGGPRYEQYF
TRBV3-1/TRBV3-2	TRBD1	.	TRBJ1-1	TGTGCCAGCAGCCACGGGACAGACACTGAAGCTTTCTTT	CASSHGTDTEAFF
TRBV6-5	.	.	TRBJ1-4	TGTGCCAGCAGTTACTCTTACAGGGCTGAAAAACTGTTTTTT	CASSYSYRAEKLFF
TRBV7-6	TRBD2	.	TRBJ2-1	TGTGCCAGCAGCTTAATCCCTAGCGGCCCCAATGAGCAGTTCTTC	CASSLIPSGPNEQFF
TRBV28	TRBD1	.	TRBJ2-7	TGTGCCAGCAGTCCGACAGGGGTCAGCTACGAGCAGTACTTC	CASSPTGVSYEQYF
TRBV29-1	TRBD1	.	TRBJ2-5	TGCAGCGCACACGAGGGACAGGGGATAGAGACCCAGTACTTC	CSAHEGQGIETQYF
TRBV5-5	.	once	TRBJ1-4	TGTGCCAGCAGCTTGGAAGGATTAGTGGGTGAAAAACTGTTTTTT	CASSLEGLVGEKLFF
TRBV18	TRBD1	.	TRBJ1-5	TGTGCCAGCTCACCACCGGGGACAGATAGCAATCAGCCCCAGCATTTT	CASSPPGTDSNQPQHF
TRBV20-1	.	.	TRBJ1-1	TGCAGTGTCAGGGACCCCCCAACGGCTTTCTTT	CSVRDPPTAFF
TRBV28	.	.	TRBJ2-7	TGTGCCAGCAGTTTAGACCACTCCTACGAGCAGTACTTC	CASSLDHSYEQYF
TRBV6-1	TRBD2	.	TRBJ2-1	TGTGCCAGCAGTGGGCCAGGGACTAGCGGGAGGCCCTACAATGAGCAGTTCTTC	CASSGPGTSGRPYNEQFF
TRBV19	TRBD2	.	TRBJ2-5	TGTGCCAGTAAACGGCGGGAGGAAGAGACCCAGTACTTC	CASKRREEETQYF
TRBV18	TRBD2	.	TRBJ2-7	TGTGCCAGCTCACCGGGCGGGAGCTCCTACGAGCAGTACTTC	CASSPGGSSYEQYF
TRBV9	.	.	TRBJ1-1	TGTGCCAGCAGCCCAGCGGGTAGTGGCACTGAAGCTTTCTTT	CASSPAGSGTEAFF
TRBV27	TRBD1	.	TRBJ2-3	TGTGCCAGCAGCCTCGGGACAGGGGGGAGAGATACGCAGTATTTT	CASSLGTGGRDTQYF
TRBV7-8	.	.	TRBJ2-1	TGTGCCAGCAGCCTAGTGGGCAATGAGCAGTTCTTC	CASSLVGNEQFF
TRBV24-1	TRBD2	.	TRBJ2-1	TGTGCCACCAGTGATGCCACGACTAGCGGGGGCTACAATGAGCAGTTCTTC	CATSDATTSGGYNEQFF
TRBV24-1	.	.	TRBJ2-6	TGTGCCACCAGTCCCCGGGACCTTCGGGCCAACGTCCTGACTTTC	CATSPRDLRANVLTF
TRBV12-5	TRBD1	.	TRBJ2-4	TGTGCTAGTCTATCCGACAGGGAGATTGGCAAAAACATTCAGTACTTC	CASLSDREIGKNIQYF
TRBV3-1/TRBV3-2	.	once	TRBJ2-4	TGTGCCAGCAGCCAAGATCCGGGGCCTGAAAACATTCAGTACTTC	CASSQDPGPENIQYF
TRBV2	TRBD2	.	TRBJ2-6	TGTGCCAGCTTCAGGGCTAGCGGGAGGGCTGGGGCCAACGTCCTGACTTTC	CASFRASGRAGANVLTF
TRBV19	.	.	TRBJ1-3	TGTGCCAGTAGTATGGGGACTGTTGGAAACACCATATATTTT	CASSMGTVGNTIYF
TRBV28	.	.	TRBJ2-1	TGTGCCAGCAGGGAGGCCGCCTACAATGAGCAGTTCTTC	CASREAAYNEQFF
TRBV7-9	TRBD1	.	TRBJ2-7	TGTGCCAGCAGCTCCCCAGACAGGGGGCCTTCCTACGAGCAGTACTTC	CASSSPDRGPSYEQYF
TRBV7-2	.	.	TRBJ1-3	TGTGCCAGCAGCTTAAAACACGTCGGGGCCTCATCTGGAAACACCATATATTTT	CASSLKHVGASSGNTIYF